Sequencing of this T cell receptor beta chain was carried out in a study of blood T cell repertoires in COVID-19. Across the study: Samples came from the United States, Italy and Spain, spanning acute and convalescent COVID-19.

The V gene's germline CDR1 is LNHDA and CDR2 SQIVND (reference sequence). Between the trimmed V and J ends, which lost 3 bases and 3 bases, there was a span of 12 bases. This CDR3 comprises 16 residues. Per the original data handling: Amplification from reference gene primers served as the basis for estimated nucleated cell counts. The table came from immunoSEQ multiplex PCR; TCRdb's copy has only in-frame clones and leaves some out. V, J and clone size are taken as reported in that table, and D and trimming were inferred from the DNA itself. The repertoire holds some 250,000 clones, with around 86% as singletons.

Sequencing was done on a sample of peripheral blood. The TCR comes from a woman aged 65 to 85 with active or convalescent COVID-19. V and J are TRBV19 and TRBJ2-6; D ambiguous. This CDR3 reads CASSIWASFGANVLTF. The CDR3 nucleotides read TGTGCCAGTAGTATCTGGGCGTCTTTTGGGGCCAACGTCCTGACTTTC.